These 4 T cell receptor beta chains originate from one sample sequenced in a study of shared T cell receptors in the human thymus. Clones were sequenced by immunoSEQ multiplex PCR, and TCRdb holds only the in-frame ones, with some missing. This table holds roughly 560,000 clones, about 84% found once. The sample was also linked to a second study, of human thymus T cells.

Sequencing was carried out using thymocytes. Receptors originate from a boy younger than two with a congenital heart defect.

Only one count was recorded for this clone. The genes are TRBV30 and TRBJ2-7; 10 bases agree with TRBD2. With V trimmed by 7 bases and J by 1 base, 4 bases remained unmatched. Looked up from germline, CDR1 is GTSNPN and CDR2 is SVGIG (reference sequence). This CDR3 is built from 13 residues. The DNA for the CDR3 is TGTGCCTCCAAAGCGGGGGGGTCCTACGAGCAGTACTTC. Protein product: CASKAGGSYEQYF.

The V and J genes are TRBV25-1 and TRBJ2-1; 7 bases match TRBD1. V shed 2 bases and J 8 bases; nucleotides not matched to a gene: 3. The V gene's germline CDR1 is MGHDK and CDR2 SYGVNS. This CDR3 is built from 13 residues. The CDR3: CASSEAGGHEQFF. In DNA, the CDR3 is TGTGCCAGCAGTGAAGCAGGGGGTCATGAGCAGTTCTTC.

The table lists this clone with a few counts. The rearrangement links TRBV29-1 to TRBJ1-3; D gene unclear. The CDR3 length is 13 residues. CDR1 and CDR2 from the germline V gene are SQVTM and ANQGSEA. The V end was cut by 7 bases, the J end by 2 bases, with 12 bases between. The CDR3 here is CSARTEAGNTIYF. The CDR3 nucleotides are TGCAGCGCTCGGACTGAGGCTGGAAACACCATATATTTT.

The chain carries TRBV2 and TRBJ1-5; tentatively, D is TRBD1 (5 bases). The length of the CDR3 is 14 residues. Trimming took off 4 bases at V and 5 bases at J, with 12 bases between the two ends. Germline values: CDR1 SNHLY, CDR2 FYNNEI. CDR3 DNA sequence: TGTGCCAGCAGTGTAAGGGGATTAGATCAGCCCCAGCATTTT. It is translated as CASSVRGLDQPQHF. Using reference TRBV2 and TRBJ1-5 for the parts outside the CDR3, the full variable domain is EPEVTQTPSHQVTQMGQEVILRCVPISNHLYFYWYRQILGQKVEFLVSFYNNEISEKSEIFDDQFSVERPDGSNFTLKIRSTKLEDSAMYFCASSVRGLDQPQHFGDGTRLSIL.